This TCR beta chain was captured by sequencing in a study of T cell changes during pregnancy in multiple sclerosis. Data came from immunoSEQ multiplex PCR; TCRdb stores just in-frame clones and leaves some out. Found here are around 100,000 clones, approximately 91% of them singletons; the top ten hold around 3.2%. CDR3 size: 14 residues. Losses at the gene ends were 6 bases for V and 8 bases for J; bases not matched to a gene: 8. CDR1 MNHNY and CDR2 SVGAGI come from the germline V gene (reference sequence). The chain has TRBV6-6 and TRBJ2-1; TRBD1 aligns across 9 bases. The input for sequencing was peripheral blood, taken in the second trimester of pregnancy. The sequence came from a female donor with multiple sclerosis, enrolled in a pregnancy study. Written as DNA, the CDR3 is TGTGCCAGCAGGACACCGGGACAGGGCCATGAGCAGTTCTTC. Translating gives CASRTPGQGHEQFF.